The 22 T cell receptor beta chains given below trace back to one sample, sequenced in a study of T-cell memory formation after mild COVID-19. TCRdb reprocessed the 5' RACE reads via MiXCR and lists one record per CDR3 protein. The repertoire holds about 140,000 distinct CDR3 sequences, with more than 13% as singletons. The sequenced sample consisted of PBMCs or a T cell subset sorted from them (not recorded which). The receptors come from an adult woman who had mild COVID-19 (a few samples of this study predate the infection). Cell type and time point are not known.

The V call is TRBV7-2, the J call TRBJ2-7, with D possibly TRBD2 on 6 matching bases. This CDR3 region has 14 residues. Between the trimmed V and J ends, which lost 5 bases and 2 bases, there was a span of 13 bases. Germline assignment: CDR1 SGHTA and CDR2 FQGNSA. The CDR3 loop is CASSPTGRAYEQYF. The CDR3 DNA reads as TGTGCCAGCAGCCCTACCGGGAGAGCCTACGAGCAGTACTTC.

As concerns this clonotype: This is likely a read error, given that the CDR3 carries no conserved phenylalanine or tryptophan at its end. The genes are TRBV4-1 and TRBJ2-7; 10 bases agree with TRBD1. This CDR3 comprises 16 residues. CDR1 MGHRA and CDR2 YSYEKL come from the germline V gene. J lost 7 bases, V lost 4 bases, and 13 bases had no gene match. CDR3 DNA sequence: TGCGCCAGCAGCCTGCCCCCGGACAGGGGGTATAGGGAGCAGTACTTA. Translation: CASSLPPDRGYREQYL.

This clonotype was seen a single time. The chain employs TRBV20-1 and TRBJ2-1; D may be TRBD1 (5 bases). There are 15 residues in the CDR3. Trimming shortened V by 0 bases and J by 0 bases, and 9 bases separated the two germline ends. CDR1 DFQATT and CDR2 SNEGSKA come from the germline V gene (reference sequence). The CDR3: CSARERGPSYNEQFF. DNA of the CDR3: TGCAGTGCTAGAGAAAGGGGCCCCTCCTACAATGAGCAGTTCTTC.

The sample holds a few counts of this clonotype. The J gene is TRBJ2-3, the V gene TRBV27; D uncertain. V lost 5 bases and J 6 bases, leaving 12 bases between the germline ends. This CDR3 is 13 amino acids long. The germline gives CDR1 MNHEY, CDR2 SMNVEV (reference sequence). The CDR3 nucleotides are TGTGCCAGCAGTAACCGTCAGTGGGATACGCAGTATTTT. Translating it yields CASSNRQWDTQYF.

This clonotype was observed many times. The rearrangement joins TRBV29-1 to TRBJ1-1; 8 bases are a match to TRBD1. The CDR3 sequence is 14 residues long. Germline assignment: CDR1 SQVTM and CDR2 ANQGSEA. Trimming cost V 0 bases and J 5 bases; bases outside gene matches: 5. The CDR3 protein is CSVEDITGGTEAFF. The CDR3 DNA is TGCAGCGTTGAAGATATTACAGGGGGAACTGAAGCTTTCTTT.

This clonotype was seen more than once but under ten times. CDR3 DNA sequence: TGCAGTGCTAGAGATAGGCTAGCGGGAGTCTACTCCAATGAGCAGTTCTTC. It codes for CSARDRLAGVYSNEQFF. The genes are TRBV20-1 and TRBJ2-1, with 10 bases aligning to TRBD2. This CDR3 comprises 17 residues. Germline V gene sequence: CDR1 DFQATT, CDR2 SNEGSKA (reference sequence). The J segment lost 6 bases and the V segment lost 0 bases, leaving 11 bases of the junction unmatched.

Only a few counts were recorded for this clonotype. The gene calls are TRBV25-1 and TRBJ1-1; D is ambiguous. CDR1 MGHDK and CDR2 SYGVNS come from the germline V gene. The CDR3 runs 12 residues. V dropped 4 bases and J dropped 6 bases, with 9 bases sitting between them. In DNA form, the CDR3 reads TGTGCCAGCAGTGTCTCGGGCTCTGAAGCTTTCTTT. As protein: CASSVSGSEAFF.

The chain carries TRBV3-1 and TRBJ1-5; weak D call: TRBD1 (5 bases). The CDR3 spans 14 residues. Trimming left V 4 bases short and J 8 bases short, with 15 bases between. Germline CDR1 is LGHDT and CDR2 is YNNKEL (reference sequence). The CDR3 loop reads CASSPREGTEPQHF. CDR3 nucleotide sequence: TGTGCCAGCAGCCCTCGAGAAGGGACGGAGCCCCAGCATTTT. Looking up the rest from reference TRBV3-1 and TRBJ1-5 gives the full variable domain: DTAVSQTPKYLVTQMGNDKSIKCEQNLGHDTMYWYKQDSKKFLKIMFSYNNKELIINETVPNRFSPKSPDKAHLNLHINSLELGDSAVYFCASSPREGTEPQHFGDGTRLSIL.

This clonotype was recorded at least ten times. The chain links TRBV4-2 to TRBJ2-1; 8 bases are shared with TRBD2. V lost 1 base and J lost 8; bases outside the gene matches: 7. The CDR3 is 15 residues long. The germline CDR1 and CDR2 sequences are LGHNA and YNFKEQ. CDR3 sequence (DNA): TGTGCCAGCAGCCAAGGAGCGGGGGCTTGGCATGAGCAGTTCTTC. It codes for CASSQGAGAWHEQFF.

The chain combines TRBV13 with TRBJ1-1, with a tentative D call TRBD1 (5 bases). The V and J ends lost 7 bases and 4 bases respectively, with 13 bases between them. This CDR3 has 13 residues. Looked up from germline, CDR1 is PRHDT and CDR2 is FYEKMQ (reference sequence). CDR3 loop: CASTRLGVTEAFF. In DNA form, the CDR3 reads TGTGCCAGCACCAGATTGGGGGTCACTGAAGCTTTCTTT.

The V and J genes are TRBV4-2 and TRBJ2-7; D possibly corresponds to TRBD1 (6 bases). Germline V CDR1 and CDR2: LGHNA, YNFKEQ. V gave up 0 bases and J gave up 0 bases, with 9 bases separating them. This CDR3 spans 15 amino acids. The CDR3 DNA follows: TGTGCCAGCAGCCAAGAGGGGGCGAGCTCCTACGAGCAGTACTTC. Translation gives CASSQEGASSYEQYF.

This clonotype was picked up a small number of times. The genes are TRBV29-1 and TRBJ2-5, with D perhaps given as TRBD1 or TRBD2 (6 bases each). Germline V gene lookup returns CDR1 SQVTM and CDR2 ANQGSEA. The V end was cut by 0 bases, the J end by 9 bases, with 20 bases between. The CDR3 covers 15 residues. Here the CDR3 DNA reads TGCAGCGTTGAAGATTCTTGGGGCGGGACATTGCCCCAGTACTTC. Translating gives CSVEDSWGGTLPQYF.

This clonotype was detected only a few times. The V gene is TRBV5-1, the J gene TRBJ1-4; D not certain. V lost 4 bases and J lost 15, with 22 bases in between. The CDR3 spans 14 residues. Germline V gene lookup returns CDR1 SGHRS and CDR2 YFSETQ. CDR3 bases: TGCGCCAGCAGCCTAACACCAGGAGACACTTTGATGTTTTTT. Its protein product is CASSLTPGDTLMFF.

This clonotype has a handful of counts. For the CDR3, the DNA is TGTGCCAGCCTGGGACAGGAATCCTACGAGCAGTACTTC. The encoded protein is CASLGQESYEQYF. This chain links TRBV13 with TRBJ2-7; 8 positions agree with TRBD1. Germline-derived CDR1 and CDR2 are PRHDT and FYEKMQ (reference sequence). The ends lost 8 bases at V and 1 base at J; junction bases unmatched: 4. This CDR3 spans 13 amino acids.

CDR3 DNA: TGTGCCAGCAGCTCAACAGGGTCCGACGAGCAGTACTTC. Translating gives CASSSTGSDEQYF. The chain is built from TRBV5-6 and TRBJ2-7, with D perhaps TRBD1 (6 bases). V was shortened by 3 bases and J by 5 bases, with 12 bases between the two germline ends. CDR3 length: 13 amino acids. Germline V CDR1 and CDR2: SGHDT, YYEEEE. Supplemented by reference TRBV5-6 and TRBJ2-7, the full variable domain reads DAGVTQSPTHLIKTRGQQVTLRCSPKSGHDTVSWYQQALGQGPQFIFQYYEEEERQRGNFPDRFSGHQFPNYSSELNVNALLLGDSALYLCASSSTGSDEQYFGPGTRLTVT.

This chain connects TRBV4-3 to TRBJ1-5; D perhaps matches TRBD1 (6 bases). The V end lost 0 bases, the J end lost 6 bases, and 15 bases lay between the germline ends. The CDR3 totals 16 residues. The germline CDR1 and CDR2 sequences are LGHNA and YSLEER. CDR3 nucleotides: TGCGCCAGCAGCCAAGATTGGAGGGAGGGGGGTCAGCCCCAGCATTTT. Protein sequence: CASSQDWREGGQPQHF.

The V gene is TRBV6-2 or TRBV6-3, the J gene TRBJ2-1; weak D call: TRBD2 (6 bases). CDR3 length: 16 residues. The V gene's germline CDR1 is MNHEY and CDR2 SVGEGT. The V gene lost 3 bases and the J gene lost 3 bases, with 15 bases spanning the gap. The CDR3 DNA follows: TGTGCCAGCAGTTATGTGGGCGCGGGGAGCTACAATGAGCAGTTCTTC. It codes for CASSYVGAGSYNEQFF.

This clonotype occurred a few times. In DNA, the CDR3 is TGCGCCAGCAGCCCACTTCCGGAGTACCAAGAGACCCAGTACTTC. Its protein product is CASSPLPEYQETQYF. The chain combines TRBV4-1 with TRBJ2-5; no definite D call. This CDR3 is built from 15 residues. CDR1 MGHRA and CDR2 YSYEKL come from the germline V gene. With 4 bases removed from V and 0 bases from J, the gap between germline ends came to 12 bases.

The chain couples TRBV12-3 or TRBV12-4 to TRBJ1-2; 12 bases are shared with TRBD1. With V trimmed by 6 bases and J by 5 bases, 7 bases remained unmatched. This CDR3 has 15 amino acids. For the CDR3, the DNA is TGTGCCAGCAGCTCCGGGACAGGGGGCGTATATGGCTACACCTTC. Protein: CASSSGTGGVYGYTF.

This clonotype has a handful of counts. The J gene is TRBJ2-1, the V gene TRBV5-1, with no clear D. Per germline, CDR1 SGHRS and CDR2 YFSETQ. The V end was cut by 0 bases, the J end by 9 bases, with 10 bases between. There are 13 residues in the CDR3. The CDR3 sequence is CASSLAQLGEQFF. The CDR3 DNA reads TGCGCCAGCAGCTTGGCCCAGTTAGGTGAGCAGTTCTTC.

This rearrangement joins TRBV6-6 to TRBJ2-5; 8 nucleotides align to TRBD2. J lost 2 bases, V lost 2 bases, and 10 bases had no gene match. This CDR3 region has 17 residues. Germline V CDR1 and CDR2: MNHNY, SVGAGI (reference sequence). This CDR3 is CASSYPPLVAGQETQYF. The CDR3 DNA is TGTGCCAGCAGTTACCCACCCTTGGTAGCGGGGCAAGAGACCCAGTACTTC.

This clonotype was counted a few times. The rearrangement uses TRBV19 and TRBJ1-5; D unclear. V lost 1 base, J lost 0 bases, and 10 bases lay in between. CDR1 and CDR2 (germline): LNHDA, SQIVND (reference sequence). The CDR3 spans 16 residues. The CDR3 DNA reads as TGTGCCAGTAGTATAGTAGGCGGCTATAGCAATCAGCCCCAGCATTTT. Its protein product is CASSIVGGYSNQPQHF.